The 3 T cell receptor beta chains below all came from one sample that was sequenced in a study of OX40 agonist ivuxolimab in advanced cancers. The method was immunoSEQ multiplex PCR; TCRdb's version includes in-frame clones alone and lacks a portion of them. The table records roughly 14,000 clones, 75% to 85% of them present only once. This sample comprised CD4+ or CD8+ T cells sorted from blood, obtained in a trial of the OX40 agonist ivuxolimab. The receptor set was obtained from an adult with an advanced solid tumor such as melanoma, head and neck, liver or kidney cancer.

This clone was detected only a few times. The rearrangement joins TRBV28 to TRBJ2-5; no reliable D call. In germline, CDR1 is MDHEN, CDR2 SYDVKM. The CDR3 totals 12 residues. V dropped 3 bases and J dropped 4 bases, with 6 bases sitting between them. CDR3 in DNA: TGTGCCAGCAGTTTTAATGGAGAGACCCAGTACTTC. This translates into CASSFNGETQYF.

This chain connects TRBV28 to TRBJ2-7, with D unresolved. The CDR3 length is 15 residues. V shed 6 bases and J shed 0 bases, with 15 bases lying between them. Germline V CDR1 and CDR2: MDHEN, SYDVKM. CDR3 region: CASSLGITLSYEQYF. The CDR3 DNA reads as TGTGCCAGCAGCCTAGGGATCACGCTCTCCTACGAGCAGTACTTC.

This sequence joins TRBV19 and TRBJ1-1; 9 bases match TRBD1. The V gene's germline CDR1 is LNHDA and CDR2 SQIVND (reference sequence). The CDR3 has 14 residues. The V gene end was trimmed by 7 bases and the J gene end by 4 bases; junction bases not matched to a gene: 7. CDR3 coding DNA: TGTGCCAGTACCTATGGACAGGGGATCACTGAAGCTTTCTTT. Its protein is CASTYGQGITEAFF.